Listed here are 4 T cell receptor beta chains from one sample, sequenced in a study of shared clonotypes between healthy human individuals. TCRdb's table, derived via immunoSEQ multiplex PCR, lists solely in-frame clones and lacks some. The sample has some 200,000 clones; approximately 92% are singletons. Sequencing was done on a sample of naive CD4+ T cells sorted from blood. Subset defined: CD45RA+ positively selected. These receptor sequences come from a woman aged 30 to 39 in good health.

The V call is TRBV28, the J call TRBJ1-6; TRBD1 might be the D (6 bases). This CDR3 has 15 residues. The V and J ends lost 7 bases and 6 bases respectively, with 16 bases between them. CDR1 is MDHEN, CDR2 SYDVKM, per germline. The CDR3: CASTPLDRRNSPLHF. The CDR3 DNA is TGTGCCAGCACCCCGCTCGACAGGCGTAATTCACCCCTCCACTTT.

The V gene is TRBV5-5, the J gene TRBJ1-2, with 8 positions matching TRBD1. The CDR3 has 16 residues. V was clipped by 4 bases and J by 8 bases; unmatched bases: 16. Germline CDR1 SGHKS, CDR2 YYEKEE (reference sequence). CDR3 protein: CASSRAAETGAGGYTF. DNA of the CDR3: TGTGCCAGCAGCCGTGCAGCCGAGACAGGGGCTGGCGGCTACACCTTC.

The chain recombines TRBV25-1 with TRBJ2-4; possibly TRBD1 for D (6 bases). Between the trimmed V and J ends, which lost 3 bases and 8 bases, there was a span of 20 bases. CDR1 is MGHDK, CDR2 SYGVNS, per germline. CDR3 size: 16 residues. The CDR3 coding sequence is TGTGCCAGCAGTGAGCCCCGGGACACGGACATCTACATTCAGTACTTC. This encodes CASSEPRDTDIYIQYF.

The J gene is TRBJ2-3, the V gene TRBV6-1; D may be TRBD1 (6 bases). This CDR3 has 13 residues. Germline-derived CDR1 and CDR2 are MNHNS and SASEGT. V was pared by 2 bases and J by 8 bases, with 11 bases between. CDR3 DNA: TGTGCCAGCAGTGAAACAGGGAAAGGTACGCAGTATTTT. Protein sequence: CASSETGKGTQYF.